This TCR beta chain was found in a study of shared clonotypes between healthy human individuals. Germline-derived CDR1 and CDR2 are MDHEN and SYDVKM. This CDR3 region has 15 residues. J gave up 5 bases and V 7 bases, and 12 bases lay outside the gene matches. Whole-study results and caveats: Non-shared clonotypes were found to have lower generation probabilities than the clonotypes that were shared by all four of the sorted-subset donors.

On this clone: Its specificity is unknown.

Sorted-subset replicate PCR reactions contained approximately 190 ng DNA, corresponding to 29,000 or so T cell genomes. Here immunoSEQ multiplex PCR was the method, and the copy in TCRdb shows in-frame clones only, minus some. Among 110,000 or so clones, about 63% were seen once, and the ten largest hold approximately 23%. Caucasian adults living in Nashville, Tennessee, provided all samples. The rearrangement joins TRBV28 to TRBJ2-3, with 7 bases fitting TRBD1. This TCR was recovered from a woman in her thirties in good health. Sequences were obtained from memory CD8+ T cells sorted from blood. Described subset: CD45RO+ cells pooled with CCR7-negative TemRA cells. The CDR3 reads CASTPTGEMGDTQYF. In DNA, the CDR3 is TGTGCCAGCACCCCTACAGGGGAGATGGGAGATACGCAGTATTTT.